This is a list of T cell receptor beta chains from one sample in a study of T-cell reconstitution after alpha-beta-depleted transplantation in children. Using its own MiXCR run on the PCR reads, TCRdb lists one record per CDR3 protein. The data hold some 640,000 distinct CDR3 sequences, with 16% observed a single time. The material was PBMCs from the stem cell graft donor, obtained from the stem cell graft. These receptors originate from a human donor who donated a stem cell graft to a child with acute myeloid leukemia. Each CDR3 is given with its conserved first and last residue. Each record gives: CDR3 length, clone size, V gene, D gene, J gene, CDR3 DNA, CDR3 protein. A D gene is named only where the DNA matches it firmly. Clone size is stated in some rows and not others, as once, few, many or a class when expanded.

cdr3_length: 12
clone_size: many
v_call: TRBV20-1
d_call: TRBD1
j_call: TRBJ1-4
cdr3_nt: TGCAGTGCGACCCAGGGGGGCGAAAAACTGTTTTTT
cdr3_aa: CSATQGGEKLFF

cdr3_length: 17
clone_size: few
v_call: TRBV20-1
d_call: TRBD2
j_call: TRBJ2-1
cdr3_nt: TGCAGTGCGGCCGGGACTAGCGGGGGGGACTACTACAATGAGCAGTTCTTC
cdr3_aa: CSAAGTSGGDYYNEQFF

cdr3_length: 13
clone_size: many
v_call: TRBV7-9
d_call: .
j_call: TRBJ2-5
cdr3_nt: TGTGCCAGCAGCTTAGGTCCGGAGGAGACCCAGTACTTC
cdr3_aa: CASSLGPEETQYF

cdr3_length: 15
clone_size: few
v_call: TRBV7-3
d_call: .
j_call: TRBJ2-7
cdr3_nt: TGTGCCAGCAGCTTATCCCGGGCAGAAAGCTACGAGCAGTACTTC
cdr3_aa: CASSLSRAESYEQYF

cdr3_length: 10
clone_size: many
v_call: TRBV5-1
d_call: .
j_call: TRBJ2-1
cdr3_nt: TGCGCCAGCAGTCGGCAGGAGCAGTTCTTC
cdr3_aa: CASSRQEQFF

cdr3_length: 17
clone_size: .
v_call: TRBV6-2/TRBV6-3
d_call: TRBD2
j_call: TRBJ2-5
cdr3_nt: TGTGCCAGCAGTCGAGCAGGACTAGCGGAAGAGGGGGAGACCCAGTACTTC
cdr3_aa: CASSRAGLAEEGETQYF

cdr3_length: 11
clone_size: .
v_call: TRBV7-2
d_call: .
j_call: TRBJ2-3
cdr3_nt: TGTGCCAGCACCGTTCGGGACACGCAGTATTTT
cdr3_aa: CASTVRDTQYF

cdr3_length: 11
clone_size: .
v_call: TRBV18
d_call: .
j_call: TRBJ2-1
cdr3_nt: TGTGCCAGCTCACAGGAAAATGAGCAGTTCTTC
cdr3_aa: CASSQENEQFF

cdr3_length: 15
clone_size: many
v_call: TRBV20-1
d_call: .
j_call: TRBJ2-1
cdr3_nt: TGCAGTGCTAGAGTTTGGGGGAGCTCCTACAATGAGCAGTTCTTC
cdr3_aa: CSARVWGSSYNEQFF

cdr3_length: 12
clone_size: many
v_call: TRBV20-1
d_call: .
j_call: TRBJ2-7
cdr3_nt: TGCAGTGCTAGGAAGGGATCCTACGAGCAGTACTTC
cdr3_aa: CSARKGSYEQYF

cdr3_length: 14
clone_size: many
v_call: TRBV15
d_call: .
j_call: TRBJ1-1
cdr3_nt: TGTGCCACCAGCAATGACAGCTTGAACACTGAAGCTTTCTTT
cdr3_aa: CATSNDSLNTEAFF

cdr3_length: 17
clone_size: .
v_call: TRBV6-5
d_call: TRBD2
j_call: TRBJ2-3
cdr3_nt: TGTGCCAGCAGTTACCCGGGGACTAGCGGAGACACAGATACGCAGTATTTT
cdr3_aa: CASSYPGTSGDTDTQYF

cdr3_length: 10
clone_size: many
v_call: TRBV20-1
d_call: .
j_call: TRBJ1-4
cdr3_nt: TGCAGTGCTAGTAATGAAAAACTGTTTTTT
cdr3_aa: CSASNEKLFF

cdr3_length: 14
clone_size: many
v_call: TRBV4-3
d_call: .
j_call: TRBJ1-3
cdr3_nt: TGCGCCAGCAGCCAAGGGAGACAGGGAAACACCATATATTTT
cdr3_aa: CASSQGRQGNTIYF

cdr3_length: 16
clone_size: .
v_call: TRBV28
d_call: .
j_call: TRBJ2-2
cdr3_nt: TGTGCCAGCAGTTCCCCCCGGCTAGCTAACACCGGGGAGCTGTTTTTT
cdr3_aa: CASSSPRLANTGELFF

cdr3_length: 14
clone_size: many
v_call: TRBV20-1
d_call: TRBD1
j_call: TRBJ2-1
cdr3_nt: TGCAGTGCCCTCGGACAGGAGCCCTACAATGAGCAGTTCTTC
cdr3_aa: CSALGQEPYNEQFF

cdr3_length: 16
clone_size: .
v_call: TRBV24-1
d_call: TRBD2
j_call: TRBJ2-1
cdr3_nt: TGTGCCACCAGTGATTTGGGGACTAGCGGGCCTGATGAGCAGTTCTTC
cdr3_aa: CATSDLGTSGPDEQFF

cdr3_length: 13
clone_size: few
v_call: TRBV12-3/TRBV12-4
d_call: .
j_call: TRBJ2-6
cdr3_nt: TGTGCCACAGAGGCGTCTGGGGCCAACGTCCTGACTTTC
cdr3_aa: CATEASGANVLTF

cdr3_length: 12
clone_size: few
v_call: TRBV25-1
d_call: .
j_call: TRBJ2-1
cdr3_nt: TGTGCCAGCCAAACAGGGCGCAATGAGCAGTTCTTC
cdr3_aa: CASQTGRNEQFF

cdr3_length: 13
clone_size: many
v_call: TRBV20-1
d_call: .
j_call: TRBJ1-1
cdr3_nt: TGCAGTGCTAGAGATCCCAAGGGCACTGAAGCTTTCTTT
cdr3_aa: CSARDPKGTEAFF

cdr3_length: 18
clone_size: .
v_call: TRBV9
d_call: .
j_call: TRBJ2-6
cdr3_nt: TGTGCCAGCAGCGTTTCTCAGGGATTAATCTCTGGGGCCAACGTCCTGACTTTC
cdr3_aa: CASSVSQGLISGANVLTF

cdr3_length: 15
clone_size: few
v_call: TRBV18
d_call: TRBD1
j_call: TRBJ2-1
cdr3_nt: TGTGCCAGCTTCCGGACAGGTAACTCCTACAATGAGCAGTTCTTC
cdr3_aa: CASFRTGNSYNEQFF

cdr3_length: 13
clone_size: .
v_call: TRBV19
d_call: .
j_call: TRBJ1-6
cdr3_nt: TGTGCCGTATCTACGGGGTTCGGATCACCCCTCCACTTT
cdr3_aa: CAVSTGFGSPLHF